This TCR beta chain came from a study of blood T cell repertoires in COVID-19 (dated by TCRdb to the early 2020s). Regarding the complete study: The collaborator samples originated in the United States, Italy and Spain and spanned the acute and convalescent phases of COVID-19. The prospective study material was composed of cDNA or gDNA derived from T cells, B-cell-depleted T cells, or PBMCs. The dataset comprised deeply sampled blood TCRbeta repertoires from subjects exposed to, actively infected with, or recovered from COVID-19. The repertoires were made available in a free public database intended to serve as a resource for research on the immune response to SARS-CoV-2. Samples were obtained from the ongoing ImmuneRACE study (first 160 participants) and from 1,254 subjects provided by 6 global collaborators. A de-identified subject ID, COVID-19 status, age in years and sex were almost always included in the sample metadata. Where available, HLA class I and class II types were taken from metadata supplied by the sample provider and were not determined by assay-based typing. Summary of the overall study and its limitations: The quantity of clinical and demographic metadata differed by source and by participant and was supplied without curation.

Collaborating institutions collected whole blood in K2EDTA tubes following their own protocols. For TCRbeta analysis, collaborators shipped samples as frozen whole blood, isolated PBMCs, or DNA extracted from either of those sample types. This clone was observed a handful of times. The antigen this receptor binds is unknown. Per-base qualities were not stored, and no clone one base away is much larger. The immunoSEQ Assay, a bias-controlled multiplex PCR, was used to amplify TCRbeta CDR3 regions from genomic DNA. The study's own analysis went as follows. The number of nucleated cells in each sample was estimated by amplification of reference gene primers within the assay. To quantify the absolute abundance of each unique TCRbeta CDR3 rearrangement, sequence reads were collapsed and filtered. For each sample, productive Simpson clonality was calculated by taking the square root of Simpson's diversity index across productive rearrangements. What TCRdb holds here is the immuneACCESS table cut down to in-frame rearrangements. Part of the clones is not present; checked against another copy, under half of the missing clones reflect an unresolved V gene, and the others are unexplained. V and J calls plus clone size are reproduced from that table; the DNA served to infer D and trimming. The sample contains 100,000 to 150,000 clones, 70% to 90% of them found a single time. Together, the top ten hold approximately 1.2% of the sample.

The receptor was isolated from a woman of 80 years or more with acute or convalescent COVID-19. The sample was peripheral blood.

The DNA is as follows: TGTGCCAGCAGCTTGAACAGCCCTAACAATCAGCCCCAGCATTTT. Its product reads: CASSLNSPNNQPQHF. The rearranged chain carries TRBV5-5 and TRBJ1-5, with no confidently assigned D gene. The V and J ends are trimmed by 1 base and 3 bases, leaving 11 bases between them. Counted from cysteine to phenylalanine, this CDR3 has 15 amino acids. Of all the DNA, just the CDR3 is kept, 45 bases in frame from base 1. CDR1 and CDR2, per the germline V gene (reference sequence), are SGHKS and YYEKEE. The CDR3, completed at both ends by the reference TRBV5-5 and TRBJ1-5 genes, gives the full variable domain DAGVTQSPTHLIKTRGQQVTLRCSPISGHKSVSWYQQVLGQGPQFIFQYYEKEERGRGNFPDRFSARQFPNYSSELNVNALLLGDSALYLCASSLNSPNNQPQHFGDGTRLSIL.